A single sample is the source of the 32 T cell receptor beta chains below, sequenced in a study of T cells in Graves' hyperthyroidism and ophthalmopathy. The source material, RNA transcripts, was used to amplify TCR beta CDR3 regions. TCR CDR3 underwent first-round RT-PCR with the HTBI primer set. TCRdb re-derived calls from the multiplex PCR reads in MiXCR, one entry per CDR3 protein. The sample comprises approximately 300,000 distinct CDR3 sequences, approximately 18% of which are singletons, and about two fifths rests with the top ten. Sequencing input: blood. These receptor sequences come from a man aged 50-60 years with Graves' ophthalmopathy.

This chain uses TRBV10-3 with TRBJ2-3; 11 bases are shared with TRBD2. The CDR3 totals 16 residues. Per the germline V gene, CDR1 is ENHRY and CDR2 is SYGVKD. V dropped 3 bases and J dropped 4; count of bases not matched to a gene: 6. CDR3 sequence: CAISDRSLAGADTQYF. In DNA, the CDR3 is TGTGCCATCAGTGATAGGTCACTAGCGGGAGCAGATACGCAGTATTTT.

This clonotype was observed a handful of times. This chain connects TRBV20-1 to TRBJ2-2; the D gene is possibly TRBD1 (5 bases). Germline CDR1 is DFQATT and CDR2 is SNEGSKA (reference sequence). This CDR3 is 14 amino acids long. Trimming shortened V by 1 base and J by 4 bases, and 10 bases separated the two germline ends. CDR3 amino acids: CSARVRVGTGELFF. The CDR3, as DNA: TGCAGTGCTAGAGTCAGGGTCGGCACCGGGGAGCTGTTTTTT.

This clonotype was recorded only once. The chain uses TRBV28 and TRBJ2-2; D is perhaps TRBD1 (6 bases). V was clipped by 7 bases and J by 4 bases, with 16 bases between them. This CDR3 is built from 15 residues. CDR1 MDHEN and CDR2 SYDVKM come from the germline V gene. CDR3 protein: CASTLQGRGTGELFF. The CDR3 bases are TGTGCCAGCACCCTACAGGGACGCGGCACCGGGGAGCTGTTTTTT.

This clonotype was counted ten times or more. CDR3 sequence (DNA): TGTGCCAGCAGCGGAACCGGGACAGGGGAATCCAATGAGCAGTTCTTC. It translates to CASSGTGTGESNEQFF. The chain recombines TRBV5-6 with TRBJ2-1, with TRBD1 matching over 10 bases. CDR1 and CDR2 (germline): SGHDT, YYEEEE. The CDR3 has 16 amino acids. The junction had 10 bases not matched to a gene; V was cut back by 4 bases and J by 6 bases.

V usage is TRBV6-2 or TRBV6-3 and J usage is TRBJ2-7; 15 bases agree with TRBD2. The CDR3 spans 16 residues. Trimming removed 5 bases from V and 5 bases from J; junction bases left unmatched: 7. CDR1 and CDR2 from the germline V gene are MNHEY and SVGEGT. CDR3 bases: TGTGCCAGCAGTCGGAGAGGGACTAGCGGGAGGAACGAGCAGTACTTC. It yields the protein CASSRRGTSGRNEQYF.

This clonotype was recorded a few times. The rearrangement joins TRBV20-1 to TRBJ1-5, with D perhaps TRBD1 (6 bases). The CDR3 has 15 amino acids. Trimming took off 6 bases at V and 0 bases at J, with 15 bases between the two ends. Germline CDR1 DFQATT, CDR2 SNEGSKA (reference sequence). The CDR3 region is CSAPTGFYSNQPQHF. As DNA, the CDR3 is TGCAGTGCCCCGACAGGATTTTATAGCAATCAGCCCCAGCATTTT.

The chain is built from TRBV6-2 or TRBV6-3 and TRBJ1-2, with D unresolved. The V end lost 4 bases, the J end lost 6 bases, and 9 bases lay between the germline ends. The CDR3 has 12 amino acids. The germline V gene encodes CDR1 MNHEY and CDR2 SVGEGT. The CDR3 sequence is CASSSSPNGYTF. CDR3 coding DNA: TGTGCCAGCAGTTCGAGCCCTAATGGCTACACCTTC.

This clonotype has a count of ten or more. The chain recombines TRBV3-1 with TRBJ2-3; TRBD2 aligns across 9 bases. V dropped 1 base and J dropped 0; count of bases not matched to a gene: 5. The germline gives CDR1 LGHDT, CDR2 YNNKEL (reference sequence). The CDR3 is 17 amino acids. The CDR3 coding sequence is TGTGCCAGCAGCCAAGTGGGACTAGCCGCCAGCACAGATACGCAGTATTTT. The encoded protein is CASSQVGLAASTDTQYF.

This clonotype was detected a few times. This rearrangement joins TRBV29-1 to TRBJ2-2; no reliable D call. This CDR3 contains 12 residues. Germline CDR1 is SQVTM and CDR2 is ANQGSEA. Trimming removed 7 bases at V and 7 bases at J, with 13 bases between. CDR3 nucleotides: TGCAGCGCGGTCTATCCCAACGGGGAGCTGTTTTTT. It yields the protein CSAVYPNGELFF.

A remark on this clonotype: The germline gene is not matched at one end of the junction; a read error may be the cause. The J gene is TRBJ2-1, the V gene TRBV11-2; either TRBD1 or TRBD2 may fit D (6 bases each). The germline CDR1 and CDR2 sequences are SGHAT and FQNNGV. The CDR3 has 15 amino acids. The CDR3 spells CAGSLGSGEADEQFF. The CDR3 DNA is TGTGCCGGCAGCTTAGGGTCAGGGGAGGCGGATGAGCAGTTCTTC.

This clonotype was found many times. V usage is TRBV11-2 and J usage is TRBJ2-5; TRBD2 might be the D (6 bases). Germline assignment: CDR1 SGHAT and CDR2 FQNNGV. The length of the CDR3 is 15 residues. V was shortened by 4 bases and J by 5 bases, with 17 bases between the two germline ends. The CDR3 reads CASSSSLGRLETQYF. The CDR3 DNA reads as TGTGCCAGCAGCTCAAGTCTGGGGAGGTTGGAGACCCAGTACTTC. Full variable domain (rest looked up from reference TRBV11-2 and TRBJ2-5): EAGVAQSPRYKIIEKRQSVAFWCNPISGHATLYWYQQILGQGPKLLIQFQNNGVVDDSQLPKDRFSAERLKGVDSTLKIQPAKLEDSAVYLCASSSSLGRLETQYFGPGTRLLVL.

The V call is TRBV12-3 or TRBV12-4, the J call TRBJ1-1, with D uncertain. The V gene lost 2 bases and the J gene lost 6 bases, with 10 bases spanning the gap. The CDR3 consists of 13 residues. Written as DNA, the CDR3 is TGTGCCAGCAGTTTATTGGAGGGATCTGAAGCTTTCTTT. This translates into CASSLLEGSEAFF.

At least ten counts were recorded for this clonotype. The rearrangement uses TRBV20-1 and TRBJ1-5, with 8 bases fitting TRBD1. This CDR3 region has 14 residues. Germline CDR1 and CDR2: DFQATT and SNEGSKA (reference sequence). V shed 3 bases and J 6 bases; nucleotides not matched to a gene: 7. The CDR3, as DNA: TGCAGTGCTAGGGAGACAGGGGCGAGTCAGCCCCAGCATTTT. Residues: CSARETGASQPQHF.

This clonotype was recorded a few times. J is TRBJ2-7 and V is TRBV27; no firm D call. Per germline, CDR1 MNHEY and CDR2 SMNVEV (reference sequence). Trimming left V 0 bases short and J 0 bases short, with 12 bases between. The length of the CDR3 is 16 residues. The CDR3 bases are TGTGCCAGCAGTTTATCGGCTAGGCGACACTCCTACGAGCAGTACTTC. Protein product: CASSLSARRHSYEQYF.

The genes are TRBV19 and TRBJ2-7; TRBD1 matches at 8 bases. This CDR3 has 19 amino acids. V lost 4 bases, J lost 1 base, and 18 bases stayed unmatched. From germline, CDR1 is LNHDA and CDR2 SQIVND (reference sequence). The chain's CDR3 is CASSTRWTGKSVKSYEQYF. The CDR3 region has the DNA TGTGCCAGTAGTACCCGATGGACAGGGAAGAGTGTTAAGTCCTACGAGCAGTACTTC. Variable domain in full (rest from reference TRBV19 and TRBJ2-7): DGGITQSPKYLFRKEGQNVTLSCEQNLNHDAMYWYRQDPGQGLRLIYYSQIVNDFQKGDIAEGYSVSREKKESFPLTVTSAQKNPTAFYLCASSTRWTGKSVKSYEQYFGPGTRLTVT.

This clonotype was counted only a few times. CDR3 nucleotides: TGTGCCAGCAGTTTTGGTTTTGGCACTGAAGCTTTCTTT. Translation gives CASSFGFGTEAFF. V usage is TRBV27 and J usage is TRBJ1-1, with no clear D. Germline lookup yields CDR1 MNHEY and CDR2 SMNVEV (reference sequence). The length of the CDR3 is 13 residues. The V gene lost 3 bases and the J gene lost 4 bases, with 9 bases spanning the gap.

This clonotype was counted only a few times. V is TRBV10-3 and J is TRBJ2-1; the D gene is possibly TRBD1 (6 bases). The CDR3 contains 14 residues. V was pared by 10 bases and J by 5 bases, with 18 bases between. CDR1 and CDR2 (germline): ENHRY, SYGVKD. CDR3 sequence: CATYPQQGHNEQFF. The CDR3 nucleotides read TGTGCCACCTACCCTCAACAGGGACACAATGAGCAGTTCTTC.

This clonotype appeared many times. The V gene is TRBV28, the J gene TRBJ2-7, with 12 bases aligning to TRBD2. V lost 5 bases to trimming and J lost 5 bases; unmatched junction nucleotides: 7. In germline, CDR1 is MDHEN, CDR2 SYDVKM. The CDR3 consists of 15 residues. This CDR3 reads CASSPLAGGVDEQYF. CDR3 in DNA: TGTGCCAGCAGTCCACTAGCGGGAGGTGTCGACGAGCAGTACTTC.

This clonotype showed up many times. The chain combines TRBV24-1 with TRBJ2-5; possibly TRBD2 for D (5 bases). V lost 5 bases, J lost 4 bases, and 13 bases lay in between. The germline CDR1 and CDR2 sequences are KGHDR and SFDVKD. The CDR3 loop spans 14 amino acids. Here the CDR3 reads CATSGIGMGETQYF. For the CDR3, the DNA is TGTGCCACCAGTGGAATCGGGATGGGAGAGACCCAGTACTTC.

This clonotype was counted at least ten times. The rearrangement joins TRBV5-1 to TRBJ1-1; 8 nucleotides line up with TRBD1. CDR3 length: 13 amino acids. V was clipped by 3 bases and J by 4 bases; unmatched bases: 2. Germline CDR1 SGHRS, CDR2 YFSETQ. The CDR3, as DNA: TGCGCCAGCAGCTGGCAGGGGGCCACTGAAGCTTTCTTT. Protein: CASSWQGATEAFF.

The chain carries TRBV20-1 and TRBJ2-5; possibly TRBD2 for D (5 bases). Germline-derived CDR1 and CDR2 are DFQATT and SNEGSKA (reference sequence). With 1 base removed from V and 2 bases from J, the gap between germline ends came to 8 bases. The CDR3 is 13 residues long. For the CDR3, the DNA is TGCAGTGCTAGAGCCCGACTACAAGAGACCCAGTACTTC. It translates to CSARARLQETQYF.

The CDR3 nucleotides are TGTGCCAGCAGCGCGCCAGGTTCACCCCTCCACTTT. Translated, it gives CASSAPGSPLHF. V gene TRBV9 combines with J gene TRBJ1-6; D uncertain. Germline V CDR1 and CDR2: SGDLS, YYNGEE. CDR3 length equals 12 residues. Trimming removed 3 bases from V and 9 bases from J, with 7 bases in between.

V gene TRBV20-1 combines with J gene TRBJ2-1; 9 bases map to TRBD2. The CDR3 loop spans 14 amino acids. CDR1 is DFQATT and CDR2 is SNEGSKA in the germline V gene (reference sequence). Trimming at V came to 3 bases and at J to 10 bases, leaving 10 bases not matched to a gene. The CDR3 sequence is CSASSGLAGREQFF. The CDR3 nucleotides are TGCAGTGCTAGTTCGGGGCTAGCGGGACGCGAGCAGTTCTTC.

Many counts were recorded for this clonotype. The CDR3 loop reads CASSLSGYEQYF. The CDR3 region has the DNA TGTGCCAGCAGCTTAAGCGGTTACGAGCAGTACTTC. The V call is TRBV7-9, the J call TRBJ2-7; a possible D gene is TRBD2 (5 bases). V was cut by 2 bases and J by 4 bases, with 6 bases left in between. The CDR3 is 12 amino acids. The germline CDR1 and CDR2 sequences are SEHNR and FQNEAQ (reference sequence).

The chain links TRBV2 to TRBJ2-5, with TRBD2 matching 12 bases. V lost 2 bases to trimming and J lost 5 bases; unmatched junction nucleotides: 9. The CDR3 runs 17 residues. Germline assignment: CDR1 SNHLY and CDR2 FYNNEI. The CDR3 region is CASSELAGGPYGETQYF. The CDR3 coding sequence is TGTGCCAGCAGTGAACTAGCGGGAGGGCCCTATGGGGAGACCCAGTACTTC.

This clonotype was found many times. This chain joins TRBV6-1 and TRBJ1-5; possibly TRBD1 for D (5 bases). The V gene lost 5 bases and the J gene lost 0 bases, with 14 bases spanning the gap. CDR3 length: 16 amino acids. Germline V gene data show CDR1 as MNHNS and CDR2 as SASEGT. The CDR3 reads CASSYMGQYSNQPQHF. The CDR3 nucleotides are TGTGCCAGCAGTTACATGGGGCAATATAGCAATCAGCCCCAGCATTTT.

There are many counts of this clonotype. The chain recombines TRBV20-1 with TRBJ1-5; 9 nucleotides line up with TRBD1. Losses at the gene ends were 5 bases for V and 1 base for J; bases not matched to a gene: 6. Germline-derived CDR1 and CDR2 are DFQATT and SNEGSKA (reference sequence). This CDR3 spans 15 amino acids. CDR3 DNA: TGCAGTGCTGGGAGGACAGGGGAGAGCAATCAGCCCCAGCATTTT. Translation gives CSAGRTGESNQPQHF.

This clonotype appeared many times. V usage is TRBV3-1 and J usage is TRBJ2-7; D is unclear. The CDR3 contains 12 residues. V shed 1 base and J shed 3 bases, with 4 bases lying between them. Per the germline V gene, CDR1 is LGHDT and CDR2 is YNNKEL (reference sequence). Here the CDR3 reads CASSQVFYEQYF. CDR3 coding DNA: TGTGCCAGCAGCCAAGTGTTCTACGAGCAGTACTTC.

The chain employs TRBV30 and TRBJ2-1; D may be TRBD2 (5 bases). The CDR3 is made up of 14 amino acids. Germline CDR1 reads GTSNPN; CDR2 reads SVGIG (reference sequence). Trimming took off 3 bases at V and 5 bases at J, with 14 bases between the two ends. The CDR3 sequence is CAWRVSDVHNEQFF. CDR3 bases: TGTGCCTGGAGGGTTAGCGACGTCCACAATGAGCAGTTCTTC.

At least ten counts were recorded for this clonotype. The chain joins TRBV30 to TRBJ2-3, with TRBD1 matching 12 bases. Unmatched junction bases numbered 8, after V lost 5 bases and J lost 5 bases. The CDR3 is 15 residues long. Per the germline V gene, CDR1 is GTSNPN and CDR2 is SVGIG (reference sequence). CDR3 region: CAWGSGQGAGDTQYF. CDR3 bases: TGTGCCTGGGGGTCGGGACAGGGGGCTGGAGATACGCAGTATTTT.

A note on this clonotype: Just one base apart from a much larger clone, this may be a read error. The chain joins TRBV28 to TRBJ1-2; D remains unclear. From germline, CDR1 is MDHEN and CDR2 SYDVKM. This CDR3 contains 13 residues. The CDR3 loop is CAGSFTRVYGYTF. CDR3 DNA: TGTGCCGGCAGTTTTACGAGAGTCTATGGCTACACCTTC.

This clonotype was detected ten times or more. The V gene is TRBV7-2, the J gene TRBJ2-1; TRBD2 aligns across 11 bases. CDR1 SGHTA and CDR2 FQGNSA come from the germline V gene. The J segment lost 7 bases and the V segment lost 4 bases, leaving 3 bases of the junction unmatched. This CDR3 has 14 residues. The CDR3 sequence: CASSYWTSGNEQFF. The CDR3 nucleotides are TGTGCCAGCAGCTATTGGACTAGCGGGAATGAGCAGTTCTTC.